What follows describes a single TCR beta chain. Antigen: not known. Naive-designated CD8 cells lacked CD45RO, were positively enriched for CCR7, and omitted terminally differentiated effector memory CD45RA+ cells. Donors had no recently reported acute infections or vaccinations and were HIV-negative. The record originates from a study of shared clonotypes between healthy human individuals. Findings and caveats of the study: Represented diversity, genetic and exposure-history alike, was limited by few donors. Generally, estimated richness proved larger in naive subsets than it did in memory subsets. It was the non-shared clonotypes that had lower generation probabilities than clonotypes shared by all four donors.

CDR1 is SQVTM and CDR2 is ANQGSEA in the germline V gene. V shed 6 bases, J shed 4 bases, and the junction held 9 bases outside the gene matches. The CDR3 has 15 residues. The repertoire was sequenced with immunoSEQ multiplex PCR; TCRdb's copy has only in-frame clones and lacks some. The table shows about 2.1 million clones, with roughly 93% occurring only once. Sequencing was done on a sample of naive CD8+ T cells from PBMCs. The source is a man aged 18-30 years in good health. Some clones in this sample may be carry-over from other donors' samples. The chain recombines TRBV29-1 with TRBJ2-5; 12 bases line up with TRBD2. CDR3 residues: CSVYDPGLAGETQYF. CDR3 in DNA: TGCAGCGTCTACGATCCGGGACTAGCGGGAGAGACCCAGTACTTC.